These 15 T cell receptor beta chains came from one sample sequenced in a study of cytotoxic CD8 clonotypes in ibrutinib-treated CLL. The protocol was immunoSEQ multiplex PCR, while the TCRdb copy is restricted to in-frame clones and leaves out a portion. The table lists around 70,000 clones, 90% of them singletons. The specimen comprised PBMCs, sampled after 12 months of ibrutinib treatment. The receptors shown here come from a human donor with chronic lymphocytic leukemia.

The CDR3: CASSLVWGGDGYTF. In DNA, the CDR3 is TGTGCCAGCAGCTTAGTGTGGGGCGGAGATGGCTACACCTTC. The chain recombines TRBV7-2 with TRBJ1-2, with D possibly TRBD1 on 5 matching bases. CDR1 and CDR2 (germline): SGHTA, FQGNSA. The CDR3 totals 14 residues. With 1 base removed from V and 6 bases from J, the gap between germline ends came to 12 bases.

The rearrangement joins TRBV21-1 to TRBJ2-2; the table's D call, TRBD1, has no DNA check behind it. TRBV21-1 is classified as a pseudogene. CDR3 length equals 14 residues. The CDR3 region is CACSIRQNTGELFF. The DNA of the CDR3 is TGTGCCTGCAGTATCAGACAGAACACCGGGGAGCTGTTTTTT.

V gene TRBV19 combines with J gene TRBJ2-1, with D unresolved. The CDR3 has 16 residues. Per germline, CDR1 LNHDA and CDR2 SQIVND (reference sequence). V lost 9 bases to trimming and J lost 1 base, with 19 bases between them. DNA of the CDR3: TGTGCCAGCGCCCGCCCTGTAGCACGTTCCTACAATGAGCAGTTCTTC. Its translation: CASARPVARSYNEQFF.

The gene calls are TRBV6-4 and TRBJ2-1, with D unresolved. Trimming pared 0 bases from V and 4 bases from J, leaving 4 bases between. The length of the CDR3 is 13 residues. The germline V gene has CDR1 MRHNA and CDR2 SNTAGT. The chain's CDR3 is CASSDSPYNEQFF. As DNA, the CDR3 is TGTGCCAGCAGTGACTCTCCGTACAATGAGCAGTTCTTC.

This chain joins TRBV5-4 and TRBJ2-7; TRBD1 agrees at 7 bases. Germline CDR1 and CDR2: SGHNT and YYREEE (reference sequence). V was clipped by 1 base and J by 3 bases; unmatched bases: 4. This CDR3 has 14 residues. For the CDR3, the DNA is TGTGCCAGCAGCTTGAGTTGGGACAGCTACGAGCAGTACTTC. Its translation is CASSLSWDSYEQYF.

This clone was detected once. The V call is TRBV15, the J call TRBJ1-1, with 8 bases aligning to TRBD1. The germline V gene has CDR1 LNHNV and CDR2 YYDKDF (reference sequence). J lost 4 bases, V lost 2 bases, and 3 bases had no gene match. This CDR3 contains 14 residues. The DNA for the CDR3 is TGTGCCACCAGCAGACAGGGGGCAGGCACTGAAGCTTTCTTT. Translated, it gives CATSRQGAGTEAFF.

This clone came up once. The chain couples TRBV19 to TRBJ1-3, with 9 bases lining up with TRBD1. Germline V gives CDR1 LNHDA, CDR2 SQIVND (reference sequence). CDR3 size: 16 residues. With V trimmed by 8 bases and J by 4 bases, 12 bases remained unmatched. This CDR3 reads CASLQPGQGSGNTIYF. The DNA for the CDR3 is TGTGCCAGTCTTCAACCGGGACAGGGCTCGGGAAACACCATATATTTT.

The CDR3 protein is CATRNGLAGSYEQYF. DNA for the CDR3: TGTGCCACCAGAAACGGACTAGCGGGGTCCTACGAGCAGTACTTC. The chain has TRBV15 and TRBJ2-7; 12 positions match TRBD2. Germline CDR1 is LNHNV and CDR2 is YYDKDF (reference sequence). The CDR3 covers 15 residues. The V and J ends lost 6 bases and 1 base, in that order; junction bases with no gene match: 4.

The gene calls are TRBV30 and TRBJ1-5; tentative D call: TRBD1 (5 bases). The CDR3 consists of 14 residues. CDR1 is GTSNPN and CDR2 is SVGIG in the germline V gene (reference sequence). Trimming shortened V by 2 bases and J by 2 bases, and 10 bases separated the two germline ends. CDR3 nucleotides: TGTGCCTGGAGTAGGGGTCCGGGCAATCAGCCCCAGCATTTT. Translated: CAWSRGPGNQPQHF.

The V gene is TRBV18, the J gene TRBJ1-1; D is ambiguous. The V gene lost 3 bases and the J gene lost 6 bases, with 8 bases spanning the gap. Germline CDR1 and CDR2: KGHSH and LQKENI. The CDR3 runs 12 residues. DNA for the CDR3: TGTGCCAGCTCACCCGATCAGTCTGAAGCTTTCTTT. Its protein is CASSPDQSEAFF.

This chain links TRBV9 with TRBJ2-3; D is unresolved. Germline CDR1 and CDR2: SGDLS and YYNGEE. The ends were cut back, 0 bases at V and 6 bases at J, with 5 bases in the middle. This CDR3 has 12 residues. The CDR3 sequence is CASSVVEDTQYF. Written as DNA, the CDR3 is TGTGCCAGCAGCGTAGTCGAGGATACGCAGTATTTT.

V and J are TRBV5-1 and TRBJ1-2; D gene ambiguous. Germline V CDR1 and CDR2: SGHRS, YFSETQ. The V and J ends lost 6 bases and 7 bases respectively, with 19 bases between them. This CDR3 has 14 residues. Written as DNA, the CDR3 is TGCGCCAGCACCCCGTGGGAAGGTTCGGGTGGCTACACCTTC. This encodes CASTPWEGSGGYTF.

The V call is TRBV7-2, the J call TRBJ1-5; D is unresolved. Germline values: CDR1 SGHTA, CDR2 FQGNSA. Deletions cut 6 bases from V and 0 bases from J, with 15 bases between. CDR3 length: 16 residues. Written as DNA, the CDR3 is TGTGCCAGCAGATTCGACTCCCAAGTTAGCAATCAGCCCCAGCATTTT. It encodes CASRFDSQVSNQPQHF.

The V call is TRBV14, the J call TRBJ2-5; 7 positions match TRBD2. The germline CDR1 and CDR2 sequences are SGHDN and FVKESK. The CDR3 consists of 19 residues. Trimming removed 4 bases from V and 4 bases from J; junction bases left unmatched: 21. CDR3 bases: TGTGCCAGCAGCCCGTCAGAATCTATTAGCGGGCTTGCTGGAGAGACCCAGTACTTC. Protein product: CASSPSESISGLAGETQYF.

The chain couples TRBV11-2 to TRBJ2-2; 8 bases map to TRBD2. Per germline, CDR1 SGHAT and CDR2 FQNNGV. This CDR3 contains 16 residues. The trim removed 2 bases at V and 4 bases at J, leaving 6 bases unmatched. CDR3 in amino acids: CASSLLSGGVTGELFF. In DNA, the CDR3 is TGTGCCAGCAGCTTACTTTCGGGAGGGGTCACCGGGGAGCTGTTTTTT. Together with reference TRBV11-2 and TRBJ2-2, the CDR3 gives the full variable domain: EAGVAQSPRYKIIEKRQSVAFWCNPISGHATLYWYQQILGQGPKLLIQFQNNGVVDDSQLPKDRFSAERLKGVDSTLKIQPAKLEDSAVYLCASSLLSGGVTGELFFGEGSRLTVL.